Below, one TCR beta chain is given with its context. The antigen remains unidentified. Researchers ran the PCR with 60 Vbeta and 13 Jbeta primers. The repertoire was sequenced with immunoSEQ multiplex PCR; TCRdb's copy has only in-frame clones and lacks some. The profile shows around 210,000 clones, around 77% of them singletons. Germline loops: CDR1 MDHEN, CDR2 SYDVKM. V lost 2 bases to trimming and J lost 3 bases; unmatched junction nucleotides: 9. This CDR3 has 17 amino acids. The sample comes from a study of cytomegalovirus exposure and HLA in healthy donors. Study-wide points: As was reported, the HLA-A and HLA-B alleles of most subjects were accurately predicted from TCR beta sequences. Cytomegalovirus association was assigned to 150 to 200 TCR beta chains. An Asian-associated ancestry cluster reportedly showed fewer N-insertions than the approximately 600-donor mean in a later analysis.

The receptor was isolated from a woman aged 25 to 39 in good health and CMV-seronegative. Sequencing used PBMCs. The V gene is TRBV28, the J gene TRBJ2-7; 11 positions match TRBD2. As DNA, the CDR3 is TGTGCCAGCAGTTTAGGGCTAGCGGGAGGCCCGCGCTACGAGCAGTACTTC. Its translation: CASSLGLAGGPRYEQYF.